Below, 3 T cell receptor beta chains from the same sample are listed, as sequenced in a study of T cell changes during pregnancy in multiple sclerosis. Repertoires were generated with immunoSEQ multiplex PCR, while TCRdb's copy carries only in-frame clones and drops some. The table has fewer than 50,000 clones, 90% to 95% seen once. The sequenced sample was CD4+ T cells from peripheral blood mononuclear cells, obtained in the third trimester of pregnancy. These receptors all come from a female donor with multiple sclerosis, enrolled in a pregnancy study.

The gene calls are TRBV12-5 and TRBJ2-1; 8 bases line up with TRBD2. Trimming took 6 bases from V and 0 from J; bases not matched to a gene: 7. Germline CDR1 and CDR2: LGHNT and FRNRAP. The CDR3 has 16 amino acids. DNA of the CDR3: TGTGCTAGTGGCCGGGGACTAGGGTACTCCTACAATGAGCAGTTCTTC. Translating gives CASGRGLGYSYNEQFF.

This clone was detected once. The chain employs TRBV30 and TRBJ2-5, with D possibly matching TRBD1 (6 bases). The CDR3 is made up of 14 amino acids. CDR1 and CDR2 from the germline V gene are GTSNPN and SVGIG (reference sequence). V dropped 3 bases and J dropped 4 bases, with 15 bases sitting between them. CDR3 bases: TGTGCCTGGAGGGTACAGGGTCGGGGAGAGACCCAGTACTTC. Protein sequence: CAWRVQGRGETQYF.

The chain has TRBV19 and TRBJ1-3; the match to TRBD1 covers 8 bases. Germline V gives CDR1 LNHDA, CDR2 SQIVND (reference sequence). V dropped 8 bases and J dropped 7; count of bases not matched to a gene: 16. This CDR3 is 16 amino acids long. The CDR3 DNA reads TGTGCCAGTTCGCCTCACGACAGGGGTAATGTGAACACCATATATTTT. Protein product: CASSPHDRGNVNTIYF.